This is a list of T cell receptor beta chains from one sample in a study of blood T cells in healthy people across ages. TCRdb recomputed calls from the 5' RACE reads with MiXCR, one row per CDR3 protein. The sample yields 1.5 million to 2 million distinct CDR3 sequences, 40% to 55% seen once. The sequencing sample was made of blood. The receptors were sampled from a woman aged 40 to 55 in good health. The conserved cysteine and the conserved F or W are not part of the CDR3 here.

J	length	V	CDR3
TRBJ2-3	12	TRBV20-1	SASRAVGTDTQY
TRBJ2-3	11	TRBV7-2	ASSLALLEAQY
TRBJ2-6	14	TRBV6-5	ASSYTGTGAANVLT
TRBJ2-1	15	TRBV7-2	ASSLETLAGGKNEQF
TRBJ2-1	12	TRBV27	ASTLAPRDNEQF
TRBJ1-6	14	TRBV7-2	ASSPTGAWVNSPLH
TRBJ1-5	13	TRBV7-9	ASSLALSGNQPQH
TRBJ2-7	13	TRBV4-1	ASSLTDSSGYEQY
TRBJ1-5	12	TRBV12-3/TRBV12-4	ASSFGQQNQPQH
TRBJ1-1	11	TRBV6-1	ASRQRENTEAF
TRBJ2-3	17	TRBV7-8	ASSLSYPGSDSHTDTQY
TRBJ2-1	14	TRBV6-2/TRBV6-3	ASSFALNLGGNEQF
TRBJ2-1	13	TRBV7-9	ASSRQGGFYNEQF
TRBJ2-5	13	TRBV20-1	SARDFRVDNPGQY
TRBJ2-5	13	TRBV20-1	SAPPMTGGGETQY
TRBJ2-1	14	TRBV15	ATSRMSGGFYNEQF
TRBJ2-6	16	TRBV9	ASSAPAVGTPGANVLT
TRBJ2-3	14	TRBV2	ASSESHLRLVDTQY
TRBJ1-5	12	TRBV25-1	ASRGDVGNQPQH
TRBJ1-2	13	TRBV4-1	ASSQDLDSNYGYT
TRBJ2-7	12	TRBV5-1	ASNAGTSGYEQY
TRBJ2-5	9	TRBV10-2	ASTREETQY
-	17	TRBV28	ASKKEDHRILYETYEQY
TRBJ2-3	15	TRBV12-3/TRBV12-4	ASSPIRLAGRTDTQY
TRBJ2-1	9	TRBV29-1	SVTGGDEQF
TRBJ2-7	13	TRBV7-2	ASSPNLLSSYEQY
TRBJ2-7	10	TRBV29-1	SVEGSGDEQY
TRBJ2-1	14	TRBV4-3	ASSQEPSGGIDEQF